The rows below give T cell receptor beta chains drawn from one sample of a study of cytomegalovirus exposure and HLA in healthy donors. The table came from immunoSEQ multiplex PCR; TCRdb's copy has only in-frame clones and leaves some out. The table records 130,000 or so clones, over 85% of them present only once. Sequencing input: PBMCs. The receptors were sampled from a man aged 25 to 40 in good health and CMV-seronegative. Each CDR3 is given with its conserved first and last residue. The D gene is left open where the match is weak. Size is stated for part of the rows, as once, few or many counts, or as a class when the clone is expanded.

size: once; D: TRBD2; V: TRBV5-6; J: TRBJ2-3; CDR3: CASSQTSGGPLGTDTQYF; DNA: TGTGCCAGCAGCCAAACTAGCGGGGGCCCCCTAGGCACAGATACGCAGTATTTT
size: .; D: TRBD1; V: TRBV7-2; J: TRBJ1-2; CDR3: CASSSYRQGGYTF; DNA: TGTGCCAGCAGCTCCTACCGACAGGGTGGCTACACCTTC
size: .; D: .; V: TRBV4-1; J: TRBJ2-7; CDR3: CASSPDSIPYEQYF; DNA: TGCGCCAGCAGCCCAGACAGTATCCCCTACGAGCAGTACTTC
size: .; D: .; V: TRBV5-1; J: TRBJ1-5; CDR3: CASSLSQEPASINQPQHF; DNA: TGCGCCAGCAGCTTGTCCCAGGAACCCGCGTCTATCAATCAGCCCCAGCATTTT
size: .; D: .; V: TRBV6-6; J: TRBJ1-5; CDR3: CATTRGAGDQPQHF; DNA: TGTGCCACCACAAGGGGCGCTGGGGATCAGCCCCAGCATTTT
size: .; D: .; V: TRBV11-2; J: TRBJ2-7; CDR3: CASSLGTGWAYEQYF; DNA: TGTGCCAGCAGCTTAGGTACAGGGTGGGCCTACGAGCAGTACTTC
size: .; D: .; V: TRBV18; J: TRBJ1-1; CDR3: CASSAPGGSTEAFF; DNA: TGTGCCAGCTCAGCCCCGGGGGGTAGCACTGAAGCTTTCTTT
size: once; D: TRBD1; V: TRBV6-5; J: TRBJ1-1; CDR3: CASRAGTGGNAEAFF; DNA: TGTGCCAGCCGGGCCGGGACAGGGGGAAACGCTGAAGCTTTCTTT
size: .; D: .; V: TRBV4-2; J: TRBJ1-3; CDR3: CASSQAGQNSGNTIYF; DNA: TGTGCCAGCAGCCAAGCCGGACAGAACTCTGGAAACACCATATATTTT
size: once; D: .; V: TRBV5-6; J: TRBJ2-7; CDR3: CASSSLSPFPYEQYF; DNA: TGTGCCAGCAGCTCTTTAAGCCCTTTTCCCTACGAGCAGTACTTC
size: .; D: .; V: TRBV19; J: TRBJ1-5; CDR3: CASRVSGAGLQPQHF; DNA: TGTGCCAGTAGAGTTAGTGGGGCAGGGCTTCAGCCCCAGCATTTT
size: .; D: .; V: TRBV10-3; J: TRBJ2-7; CDR3: CAIVKSEQGGYEQYF; DNA: TGTGCCATCGTCAAGTCGGAACAGGGAGGGTACGAGCAGTACTTC
size: .; D: TRBD1; V: TRBV6-1; J: TRBJ1-6; CDR3: CASSRQGSDSPLHF; DNA: TGTGCCAGCAGCAGACAGGGTAGTGATTCACCCCTCCACTTT
size: .; D: .; V: TRBV2; J: TRBJ2-1; CDR3: CASSEAGLNEQFF; DNA: TGTGCCAGCAGTGAAGCTGGCCTTAATGAGCAGTTCTTC
size: .; D: TRBD2; V: TRBV7-6; J: TRBJ2-3; CDR3: CASSLTSGSTDTQYF; DNA: TGTGCCAGCAGCTTAACTAGCGGGAGCACAGATACGCAGTATTTT
size: once; D: .; V: TRBV5-1; J: TRBJ2-1; CDR3: CASSPVQGLDSYNEQFF; DNA: TGCGCCAGCAGCCCCGTACAGGGTCTCGACTCCTACAATGAGCAGTTCTTC
size: .; D: TRBD1; V: TRBV19; J: TRBJ2-6; CDR3: CASSRDRWSSGANVLTF; DNA: TGTGCCAGTAGCCGGGACAGGTGGTCCTCTGGGGCCAACGTCCTGACTTTC
size: .; D: .; V: TRBV9; J: TRBJ2-3; CDR3: CASSVGGARDTQYF; DNA: TGTGCCAGCAGCGTAGGCGGGGCTCGAGATACGCAGTATTTT
size: once; D: TRBD1; V: TRBV29-1; J: TRBJ2-7; CDR3: CSVGDRGSYEQYF; DNA: TGCAGCGTTGGGGACAGGGGGTCCTACGAGCAGTACTTC
size: .; D: .; V: TRBV5-8; J: TRBJ2-2; CDR3: CASLTPGAGGELFF; DNA: TGTGCCAGCCTTACCCCAGGGGCCGGCGGGGAGCTGTTTTTT
size: .; D: TRBD1; V: TRBV5-4; J: TRBJ2-7; CDR3: CASRPGTASYEQYF; DNA: TGTGCCAGCAGACCCGGGACAGCCTCCTACGAGCAGTACTTC
size: .; D: .; V: TRBV5-4; J: TRBJ1-2; CDR3: CASSSSGESGYGYTF; DNA: TGTGCCAGCAGCTCTTCGGGGGAGTCAGGATATGGCTACACCTTC
size: .; D: .; V: TRBV11-2; J: TRBJ1-2; CDR3: CASSPTQGAGYTF; DNA: TGTGCCAGCAGCCCGACACAGGGAGCTGGCTACACCTTC
size: .; D: .; V: TRBV19; J: TRBJ1-2; CDR3: CASRWLGAQNYGYTF; DNA: TGTGCCAGTAGGTGGTTGGGGGCGCAGAACTATGGCTACACCTTC
size: once; D: .; V: TRBV19; J: TRBJ1-2; CDR3: CASSMRLSDGYTF; DNA: TGTGCCAGTAGTATGAGGCTTTCGGATGGCTACACCTTC
size: .; D: .; V: TRBV5-5; J: TRBJ1-1; CDR3: CASSRQMNTEAFF; DNA: TGTGCCAGCAGCAGACAGATGAACACTGAAGCTTTCTTT
size: once; D: .; V: TRBV27; J: TRBJ2-7; CDR3: CASSLRGRAYEQYF; DNA: TGTGCCAGCAGTTTGAGGGGGAGAGCCTACGAGCAGTACTTC
size: few; D: .; V: TRBV5-6; J: TRBJ1-1; CDR3: CASSLHGEPATEAFF; DNA: TGTGCCAGCAGCCTCCACGGGGAACCGGCCACTGAAGCTTTCTTT
size: medium-sized; D: TRBD1; V: TRBV4-3; J: TRBJ2-6; CDR3: CASSQARTGVSGANVLTF; DNA: TGCGCCAGCAGCCAAGCCCGGACAGGTGTTTCTGGGGCCAACGTCCTGACTTTC
size: .; D: .; V: TRBV19; J: TRBJ1-6; CDR3: CASSIVQSNSPLHF; DNA: TGTGCCAGTAGTATAGTACAATCTAATTCACCCCTCCACTTT
size: .; D: .; V: TRBV7-2; J: TRBJ2-7; CDR3: CASSSRGTQSYEQYF; DNA: TGTGCCAGCAGTAGCCGGGGGACTCAGTCCTACGAGCAGTACTTC
size: .; D: TRBD2; V: TRBV27; J: TRBJ2-2; CDR3: CASSAGTSYARELFF; DNA: TGTGCCAGCAGTGCCGGGACTAGCTATGCGCGGGAGCTGTTTTTT
size: .; D: .; V: TRBV5-4; J: TRBJ1-2; CDR3: CASSYPLASSQGNYGYTF; DNA: TGTGCCAGCAGCTACCCCCTGGCTAGCTCGCAGGGGAACTATGGCTACACCTTC
size: .; D: .; V: TRBV10-3; J: TRBJ2-7; CDR3: CAIQKNLGPDEQYF; DNA: TGTGCCATCCAAAAGAATTTGGGGCCTGACGAGCAGTACTTC
size: once; D: TRBD2; V: TRBV29-1; J: TRBJ2-3; CDR3: CSVEDRLAGAADTQYF; DNA: TGCAGCGTTGAAGATCGACTAGCGGGGGCAGCAGATACGCAGTATTTT
size: .; D: TRBD1; V: TRBV7-6; J: TRBJ1-2; CDR3: CASSLSPPGTGRSYGYTF; DNA: TGTGCCAGCAGCTTATCTCCCCCCGGGACAGGGAGAAGCTATGGCTACACCTTC
size: once; D: TRBD1; V: TRBV4-1; J: TRBJ1-6; CDR3: CASSQAGRGQAIFYNSPLHF; DNA: TGCGCCAGCAGCCAAGCTGGTAGGGGACAGGCGATTTTTTATAATTCACCCCTCCACTTT
size: .; D: .; V: TRBV6-5; J: TRBJ2-2; CDR3: CASSQSAGELFF; DNA: TGTGCCAGCAGTCAAAGCGCCGGGGAGCTGTTTTTT
size: .; D: TRBD1; V: TRBV7-9; J: TRBJ1-1; CDR3: CASSLIGGTGTEAFF; DNA: TGTGCCAGCAGCTTAATAGGGGGCACGGGCACTGAAGCTTTCTTT
size: once; D: .; V: TRBV4-1; J: TRBJ2-3; CDR3: CASSPVRGMTDTQYF; DNA: TGCGCCAGCAGCCCAGTAAGGGGGATGACAGATACGCAGTATTTT
size: .; D: TRBD1; V: TRBV6-1; J: TRBJ2-5; CDR3: CASSEGQGGETQYF; DNA: TGTGCCAGCAGTGAAGGACAGGGGGGAGAGACCCAGTACTTC
size: .; D: TRBD1; V: TRBV4-1; J: TRBJ2-7; CDR3: CASSRPGGLGEQYF; DNA: TGCGCCAGCAGCCGCCCAGGGGGTTTAGGGGAGCAGTACTTC
size: .; D: .; V: TRBV5-1; J: TRBJ2-7; CDR3: CASSLAWGSNEQYF; DNA: TGCGCCAGCAGCTTGGCCTGGGGCAGCAACGAGCAGTACTTC
size: .; D: TRBD2; V: TRBV4-1; J: TRBJ2-2; CDR3: CASSQDGTSYTGELFF; DNA: TGCGCCAGCAGCCAAGATGGGACTAGCTACACCGGGGAGCTGTTTTTT
size: .; D: .; V: TRBV6-5; J: TRBJ1-3; CDR3: CASRSTVIGNTIYF; DNA: TGTGCCAGCAGGTCGACAGTTATTGGAAACACCATATATTTT
size: .; D: TRBD1; V: TRBV7-2; J: TRBJ2-5; CDR3: CASSLGYDRAGRETQYF; DNA: TGTGCCAGCAGCTTGGGCTACGACAGGGCGGGTCGAGAGACCCAGTACTTC
size: once; D: .; V: TRBV4-3; J: TRBJ2-7; CDR3: CASSPLPPTGGVDYEQYF; DNA: TGCGCCAGCAGCCCGCTTCCGCCAACAGGCGGGGTAGACTACGAGCAGTACTTC
size: .; D: TRBD2; V: TRBV14; J: TRBJ2-3; CDR3: CASSQDWLAGTDTQYF; DNA: TGTGCCAGCAGCCAAGATTGGCTAGCGGGCACAGATACGCAGTATTTT
size: .; D: .; V: TRBV10-2; J: TRBJ1-2; CDR3: CASSAVTGNYGYTF; DNA: TGCGCCAGCAGTGCAGTTACAGGGAACTATGGCTACACCTTC
size: .; D: .; V: TRBV5-8; J: TRBJ2-2; CDR3: CASSRRGAGGELFF; DNA: TGTGCCAGCAGCCGACGGGGTGCGGGCGGGGAGCTGTTTTTT
size: .; D: .; V: TRBV18; J: TRBJ1-3; CDR3: CASSPDRNTIYF; DNA: TGTGCCAGCTCACCGGACAGAAACACCATATATTTT
size: .; D: .; V: TRBV2; J: TRBJ2-2; CDR3: CASRGGLINTGELFF; DNA: TGTGCCAGCAGGGGGGGGCTGATTAACACCGGGGAGCTGTTTTTT
size: .; D: .; V: TRBV6-1; J: TRBJ2-7; CDR3: CASTESSYEQYF; DNA: TGTGCCAGCACCGAGAGCTCCTACGAGCAGTACTTC
size: few; D: .; V: TRBV6-1; J: TRBJ2-7; CDR3: CASSEYRVEQYF; DNA: TGTGCCAGCAGTGAATACAGGGTCGAGCAGTACTTC
size: .; D: TRBD2; V: TRBV2; J: TRBJ2-3; CDR3: CASSESPAGSQYF; DNA: TGTGCCAGCAGTGAAAGCCCAGCGGGGTCCCAGTATTTT
size: .; D: .; V: TRBV19; J: TRBJ1-1; CDR3: CASSMGQGIGNTEAFF; DNA: TGTGCCAGTAGTATGGGCCAGGGGATAGGGAACACTGAAGCTTTCTTT
size: .; D: TRBD1; V: TRBV6-5; J: TRBJ1-1; CDR3: CASSSLGGNTEAFF; DNA: TGTGCCAGCAGTTCTTTAGGGGGCAACACTGAAGCTTTCTTT
size: .; D: TRBD2; V: TRBV5-6; J: TRBJ2-3; CDR3: CASRRGVDTQYF; DNA: TGTGCCAGCAGGCGGGGGGTCGATACGCAGTATTTT
size: .; D: .; V: TRBV6-5; J: TRBJ1-1; CDR3: CASSLRETNTEAFF; DNA: TGTGCCAGCAGTCTCCGGGAGACGAACACTGAAGCTTTCTTT
size: few; D: .; V: TRBV5-8; J: TRBJ1-2; CDR3: CASSLIGYTF; DNA: TGTGCCAGCAGCTTGATAGGCTACACCTTC